The 25 T cell receptor beta chains presented below share a single source sample, sequenced in a study of a mutant IDH1 vaccine in newly diagnosed glioma. Stated time point: week 23, last vaccination. A 20-mer mutant IDH1 peptide at 300 ug was injected subcutaneously with topical imiquimod. What these receptors recognize is not known. Profiled with immunoSEQ multiplex PCR; TCRdb holds only in-frame clones, not every one. Of 52,000 or so clones in the sample, around 80% were seen once. Specimen: PBMCs, collected from a glioma patient whose treatment included an IDH1 peptide vaccine. These receptors came from a woman between 40 and 55 years old with glioma. Some clones in this sample may be carry-over from other donors' samples.

CDR3 in DNA: TGCGCCAGCAGTGGGTCTTCCTCCTACGAGCAGTACTTC. Translation gives CASSGSSSYEQYF. This chain joins TRBV5-1 and TRBJ2-7; D remains unclear. Between the trimmed V and J ends, which lost 5 bases and 0 bases, there was a span of 9 bases. The CDR3 consists of 13 residues. Germline V CDR1 and CDR2: SGHRS, YFSETQ.

J is TRBJ2-3 and V is TRBV2; 13 bases line up with TRBD2. The trim removed 6 bases at V and 2 bases at J, leaving 8 bases unmatched. CDR1 is SNHLY, CDR2 FYNNEI, per germline. The CDR3 length is 17 residues. The CDR3 DNA follows: TGTGCCAGCAGACCCGGGACTAGCGGGGCCTACACAGATACGCAGTATTTT. Encoded protein: CASRPGTSGAYTDTQYF.

The V gene is TRBV5-1, the J gene TRBJ2-2, with D possibly TRBD2 on 6 matching bases. The CDR3 has 15 amino acids. Deletions cut 2 bases from V and 5 bases from J, with 13 bases between. The germline CDR1 and CDR2 sequences are SGHRS and YFSETQ. CDR3 DNA sequence: TGCGCCAGCAGCTTTACGTTGGGGGGAACCGGGGAGCTGTTTTTT. Its translation: CASSFTLGGTGELFF.

V usage is TRBV10-3 and J usage is TRBJ2-5, with a tentative D call TRBD2 (7 bases). The CDR3 spans 14 residues. Trimming removed 4 bases from V and 4 bases from J, with 13 bases in between. Germline V gene lookup returns CDR1 ENHRY and CDR2 SYGVKD. CDR3 nucleotides: TGTGCCATCAGTGGGGGGGGCCTAGGAGAGACCCAGTACTTC. It encodes CAISGGGLGETQYF.

This sequence joins TRBV30 and TRBJ1-5; D not certain. The ends were cut back, 0 bases at V and 2 bases at J, with 11 bases in the middle. Germline assignment: CDR1 GTSNPN and CDR2 SVGIG (reference sequence). There are 15 residues in the CDR3. CDR3 DNA sequence: TGTGCCTGGAGTGTACTAGCGGGTGGCAATCAGCCCCAGCATTTT. It yields the protein CAWSVLAGGNQPQHF.

This chain connects TRBV28 to TRBJ2-3, with a weak D call TRBD2 (5 bases). V dropped 5 bases and J dropped 6 bases, with 9 bases sitting between them. The CDR3 covers 12 residues. The germline V gene has CDR1 MDHEN and CDR2 SYDVKM. CDR3 in DNA: TGTGCCAGCAGTCTAGGCGGGGATACGCAGTATTTT. Its translation is CASSLGGDTQYF.

The genes are TRBV28 and TRBJ1-5; tentatively, D is TRBD1 (5 bases). Germline CDR1 is MDHEN and CDR2 is SYDVKM. The ends were cut back, 2 bases at V and 7 bases at J, with 15 bases in the middle. This CDR3 region has 15 residues. CDR3 region: CASSLILSGGQPQHF. The CDR3 DNA sequence: TGTGCCAGCAGTTTAATATTGTCGGGGGGACAGCCCCAGCATTTT. Supplemented by reference TRBV28 and TRBJ1-5, the full variable domain reads DVKVTQSSRYLVKRTGEKVFLECVQDMDHENMFWYRQDPGLGLRLIYFSYDVKMKEKGDIPEGYSVSREKKERFSLILESASTNQTSMYLCASSLILSGGQPQHFGDGTRLSIL.

The chain uses TRBV13 and TRBJ2-7, with D uncertain. The CDR3 sequence is 13 residues long. Germline V gene sequence: CDR1 PRHDT, CDR2 FYEKMQ (reference sequence). Trimming removed 1 base from V and 2 bases from J, with 6 bases in between. The DNA for the CDR3 is TGTGCCAGCAGCTTAGCAGGAACCTACGAGCAGTACTTC. Translating it yields CASSLAGTYEQYF.

This chain uses TRBV5-6 with TRBJ2-1; D remains ambiguous. CDR1 SGHDT and CDR2 YYEEEE come from the germline V gene. This CDR3 is 16 amino acids long. V was shortened by 2 bases and J by 5 bases, with 17 bases between the two germline ends. The CDR3 is CASSFAGPRSDNEQFF. The CDR3 DNA reads TGTGCCAGCAGCTTTGCCGGGCCCCGAAGTGACAATGAGCAGTTCTTC.

The chain recombines TRBV29-1 with TRBJ2-6; D ambiguous. CDR1 and CDR2 (germline): SQVTM, ANQGSEA. V was clipped by 4 bases and J by 1 base, with 14 bases between them. The CDR3 sequence is 16 residues long. The CDR3 sequence is CSVGDQTTSGANVLTF. As DNA, the CDR3 is TGCAGCGTTGGAGACCAAACCACTTCTGGGGCCAACGTCCTGACTTTC.

The chain uses TRBV29-1 and TRBJ2-7; TRBD1 agrees at 8 bases. This CDR3 is 14 amino acids long. With V trimmed by 3 bases and J by 2 bases, 6 bases remained unmatched. In germline, CDR1 is SQVTM, CDR2 ANQGSEA. CDR3 in amino acids: CSVERTGPTYEQYF. CDR3 sequence (DNA): TGCAGCGTTGAGCGGACAGGGCCAACCTACGAGCAGTACTTC.

The chain joins TRBV10-3 to TRBJ2-1; no definite D call. CDR1 is ENHRY and CDR2 is SYGVKD in the germline V gene. V lost 8 bases and J 5 bases, leaving 10 bases between the germline ends. The CDR3 is made up of 12 amino acids. The CDR3 loop reads CAISYRNNEQFF. The CDR3 nucleotides are TGTGCCATCTCATACAGAAACAATGAGCAGTTCTTC.

The V gene is TRBV4-3, the J gene TRBJ2-3; D gene unclear. CDR1 and CDR2 from the germline V gene are LGHNA and YSLEER. V gave up 0 bases and J gave up 5 bases, with 6 bases separating them. The CDR3 is made up of 13 amino acids. For the CDR3, the DNA is TGCGCCAGCAGCCAAGATGGGGAAGATACGCAGTATTTT. Translation gives CASSQDGEDTQYF.

The chain is built from TRBV13 and TRBJ1-6; 7 nucleotides match TRBD1. V shed 5 bases, J shed 7 bases, and the junction held 5 bases outside the gene matches. The CDR3 has 14 residues. CDR1 and CDR2 from the germline V gene are PRHDT and FYEKMQ (reference sequence). The CDR3 DNA sequence: TGTGCCAGCAGCCTAGACAGGGCCAATTCACCCCTCCACTTT. Its translation is CASSLDRANSPLHF.

The chain combines TRBV5-4 with TRBJ1-4, with no clear D. Germline CDR1 is SGHNT and CDR2 is YYREEE (reference sequence). The V gene lost 0 bases and the J gene lost 5 bases, with 5 bases spanning the gap. CDR3 length: 13 amino acids. The CDR3 region is CASSLDGNEKLFF. CDR3 coding DNA: TGTGCCAGCAGCTTGGATGGAAATGAAAAACTGTTTTTT.

This chain uses TRBV5-1 with TRBJ1-5; unclear D gene. Per the germline V gene, CDR1 is SGHRS and CDR2 is YFSETQ. The V gene lost 2 bases and the J gene lost 6 bases, with 15 bases spanning the gap. This CDR3 comprises 15 residues. The DNA of the CDR3 is TGCGCCAGCAGCTTAAACTATCGGGCGGGTCAGCCCCAGCATTTT. Residues: CASSLNYRAGQPQHF. Full variable domain (outside the CDR3, taken from reference TRBV5-1 and TRBJ1-5): KAGVTQTPRYLIKTRGQQVTLSCSPISGHRSVSWYQQTPGQGLQFLFEYFSETQRNKGNFPGRFSGRQFSNSRSEMNVSTLELGDSALYLCASSLNYRAGQPQHFGDGTRLSIL.

The genes are TRBV6-1 and TRBJ2-4; 12 nucleotides line up with TRBD2. J gave up 0 bases and V 4 bases, and 7 bases lay outside the gene matches. The CDR3 covers 18 residues. CDR1 MNHNS and CDR2 SASEGT come from the germline V gene. CDR3 protein: CASSVTSGGLLAKNIQYF. The CDR3 region has the DNA TGTGCCAGCAGTGTGACTAGCGGGGGCCTACTAGCCAAAAACATTCAGTACTTC.

J is TRBJ2-3 and V is TRBV7-9; no firm D call. Germline-derived CDR1 and CDR2 are SEHNR and FQNEAQ (reference sequence). CDR3 length: 14 amino acids. Deletions cut 8 bases from V and 1 base from J, with 13 bases between. The CDR3 region has the DNA TGTGCCAGCGGGTTGTCAGACCGCACAGATACGCAGTATTTT. Protein: CASGLSDRTDTQYF.

The chain uses TRBV19 and TRBJ2-5; D gene unclear. The CDR3 is made up of 12 amino acids. The germline V gene encodes CDR1 LNHDA and CDR2 SQIVND (reference sequence). V was clipped by 5 bases and J by 4 bases, with 8 bases between them. In DNA, the CDR3 is TGTGCCAGTAGTCAGGTGCGAGAGACCCAGTACTTC. Amino acid sequence: CASSQVRETQYF.

The gene calls are TRBV30 and TRBJ1-5, with no clear D. CDR3 size: 10 residues. The germline gives CDR1 GTSNPN, CDR2 SVGIG (reference sequence). V was clipped by 0 bases and J by 9 bases, with 3 bases between them. The CDR3 bases are TGTGCCTGGAGTGTACGGCCCCAGCATTTT. Translation gives CAWSVRPQHF.

This clone occurred once. The genes are TRBV5-4 and TRBJ2-5; TRBD2 is a possible D gene (6 bases). V was shortened by 0 bases and J by 7 bases, with 25 bases between the two germline ends. CDR3 length: 18 residues. Germline lookup yields CDR1 SGHNT and CDR2 YYREEE (reference sequence). CDR3 residues: CASSLAMVTSPATRTQYF. The CDR3 coding sequence is TGTGCCAGCAGCTTGGCCATGGTTACTAGCCCCGCCACACGGACCCAGTACTTC.

The chain links TRBV7-6 to TRBJ2-2; D possibly corresponds to TRBD2 (7 bases). Germline lookup yields CDR1 SGHVS and CDR2 FNYEAQ. The CDR3 contains 15 residues. V was pared by 1 base and J by 3 bases, with 9 bases between. CDR3 nucleotide sequence: TGTGCCAGCAGCTTAGGCGGGGGCTACACCGGGGAGCTGTTTTTT. Its protein product is CASSLGGGYTGELFF. Supplemented by reference TRBV7-6 and TRBJ2-2, the full variable domain reads GAGVSQSPRYKVTKRGQDVALRCDPISGHVSLYWYRQALGQGPEFLTYFNYEAQQDKSGLPNDRFSAERPEGSISTLTIQRTEQRDSAMYRCASSLGGGYTGELFFGEGSRLTVL.

The V and J genes are TRBV4-2 and TRBJ1-2; D call uncertain. The CDR3 extends over 14 amino acids. Trimming shortened V by 0 bases and J by 3 bases, and 8 bases separated the two germline ends. Germline V CDR1 and CDR2: LGHNA, YNFKEQ. The CDR3 is CASSQDYWDYGYTF. The CDR3 nucleotides are TGTGCCAGCAGCCAAGATTACTGGGACTATGGCTACACCTTC.

The chain has TRBV2 and TRBJ2-5; 10 bases are a match to TRBD2. This CDR3 spans 14 amino acids. V lost 10 bases and J lost 0; bases outside the gene matches: 5. Germline V lookup: CDR1 SNHLY, CDR2 FYNNEI. The chain's CDR3 is CATRAGGYQETQYF. CDR3 DNA: TGTGCCACACGAGCGGGGGGGTACCAAGAGACCCAGTACTTC.

This clone was counted a few times. This rearrangement joins TRBV21-1 to TRBJ1-5; the table's D gene call, TRBD1, was not cross checked with the DNA. TRBV21-1 is a pseudogene. The CDR3 has 18 amino acids. The CDR3 DNA reads TGTGCCAGCAGCACCACCTTGGGACAGCCATATAGCAATCAGCCCCAGCATTTT. This encodes CASSTTLGQPYSNQPQHF.